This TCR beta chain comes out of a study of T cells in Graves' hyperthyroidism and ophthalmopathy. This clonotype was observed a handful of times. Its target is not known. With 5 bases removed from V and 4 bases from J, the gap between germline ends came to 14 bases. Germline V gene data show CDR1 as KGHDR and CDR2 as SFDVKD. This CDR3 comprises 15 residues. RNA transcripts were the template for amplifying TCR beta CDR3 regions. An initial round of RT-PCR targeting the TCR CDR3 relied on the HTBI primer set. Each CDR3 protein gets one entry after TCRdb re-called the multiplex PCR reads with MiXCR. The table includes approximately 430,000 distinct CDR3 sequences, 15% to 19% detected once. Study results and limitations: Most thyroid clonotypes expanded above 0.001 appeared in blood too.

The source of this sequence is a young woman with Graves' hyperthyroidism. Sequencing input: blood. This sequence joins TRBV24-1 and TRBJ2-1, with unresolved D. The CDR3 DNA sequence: TGTGCCACCAGTGGGGCGGAGTTGGCTTACAATGAGCAGTTCTTC. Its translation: CATSGAELAYNEQFF.